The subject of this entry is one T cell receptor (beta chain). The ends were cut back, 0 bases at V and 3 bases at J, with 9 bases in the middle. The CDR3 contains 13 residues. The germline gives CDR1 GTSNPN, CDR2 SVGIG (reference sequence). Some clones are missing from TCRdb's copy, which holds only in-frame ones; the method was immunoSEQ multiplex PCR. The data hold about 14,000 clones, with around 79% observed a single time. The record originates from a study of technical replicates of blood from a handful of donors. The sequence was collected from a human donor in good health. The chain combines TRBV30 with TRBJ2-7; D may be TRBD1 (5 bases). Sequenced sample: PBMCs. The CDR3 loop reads CAWSVGQGYEQYF. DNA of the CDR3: TGTGCCTGGAGTGTGGGGCAGGGCTACGAGCAGTACTTC. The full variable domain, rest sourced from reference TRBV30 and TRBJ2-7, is SQTIHQWPATLVQPVGSPLSLECTVEGTSNPNLYWYRQAAGRGLQLLFYSVGIGQISSEVPQNLSASRPQDRQFILSSKKLLLSDSGFYLCAWSVGQGYEQYFGPGTRLTVT.